These 28 T cell receptor beta chains originate from one sample sequenced in a study of PD-1 blockade in classical Hodgkin lymphoma (dated by TCRdb to between 2020 and 2021). Reading the label with the study, this specimen's time point is: cycle 4 day 1 (C4D1), after more than 5 weeks of nivolumab. Every trial patient had relapsed following autologous stem cell transplantation, and prior brentuximab vedotin exposure was what differed among cohorts A, B and C. Using a Miltenyi CD4+ T cell isolation kit, CD4+ T cells were purified from thawed PBMCs through magnetic negative selection. Library preparation used the immunoSEQ multiplex PCR assay. What TCRdb holds here is the immuneACCESS table cut down to in-frame rearrangements. Part of the clones is not present; checked against another copy, under half of the missing clones reflect an unresolved V gene, and the others are unexplained. For this sample the table gives about 28,000 clones, of which approximately 80% were detected only once. The ten largest clonotypes hold approximately 0.62% of the sample.

The sequences come from CD4+ T cells from blood, collected before the fourth cycle of nivolumab. The receptors here all came from a human donor with classical Hodgkin lymphoma.

The rearrangement links TRBV15 to TRBJ2-3, with D unresolved. Germline-derived CDR1 and CDR2 are LNHNV and YYDKDF (reference sequence). Deletions cut 0 bases from V and 5 bases from J, with 12 bases between. This CDR3 spans 15 amino acids. CDR3 region: CATSRDTVPIDTQYF. In DNA, the CDR3 is TGTGCCACCAGCAGAGACACAGTTCCCATAGATACGCAGTATTTT.

CDR3: CASSTDGYEKLFF. In nucleotides, the CDR3 is TGTGCCAGCAGCACGGACGGCTATGAAAAACTGTTTTTT. V and J are TRBV13 and TRBJ1-4; unclear D gene. Germline V lookup: CDR1 PRHDT, CDR2 FYEKMQ (reference sequence). There are 13 residues in the CDR3. V shed 5 bases and J shed 6 bases, with 10 bases lying between them.

The chain has TRBV5-4 and TRBJ1-2, with D maybe TRBD1 (6 bases). CDR3 length: 16 amino acids. The V and J ends lost 4 bases and 3 bases respectively, with 19 bases between them. Germline-derived CDR1 and CDR2 are SGHNT and YYREEE (reference sequence). The CDR3 nucleotides read TGTGCCAGCAGCCCCGGTGGGGGGCCCTCTTACTATGGCTACACCTTC. Translated, it gives CASSPGGGPSYYGYTF.

The V gene is TRBV18, the J gene TRBJ2-3, with D possibly matching TRBD1 (7 bases). Germline CDR1 KGHSH, CDR2 LQKENI. CDR3 size: 14 residues. Trimming left V 5 bases short and J 4 bases short, with 13 bases between. In DNA, the CDR3 is TGTGCCAGCTCAGAGACAGGGAGGTCAGATACGCAGTATTTT. Translation gives CASSETGRSDTQYF.

This chain joins TRBV9 and TRBJ2-7; 8 bases are a match to TRBD1. CDR1 SGDLS and CDR2 YYNGEE come from the germline V gene. The CDR3 contains 15 residues. Losses at the gene ends were 2 bases for V and 3 bases for J; bases not matched to a gene: 7. CDR3 nucleotides: TGTGCCAGCAGCGTCTCCGGACAGGGCCTCTACGAGCAGTACTTC. Its protein is CASSVSGQGLYEQYF.

V and J are TRBV18 and TRBJ1-5; D is possibly TRBD1 (5 bases). The CDR3 loop spans 15 amino acids. CDR1 KGHSH and CDR2 LQKENI come from the germline V gene. V was cut by 5 bases and J by 3 bases, with 14 bases left in between. The CDR3 region has the DNA TGTGCCAGCTCAGGTGGGGCAGGTAACAATCAGCCCCAGCATTTT. The encoded protein is CASSGGAGNNQPQHF.

The chain combines TRBV18 with TRBJ1-1, with unresolved D. The CDR3 is 14 amino acids. The V and J ends lost 3 bases and 4 bases respectively, with 12 bases between them. Germline loops: CDR1 KGHSH, CDR2 LQKENI. This CDR3 reads CASSPDSASTEAFF. As DNA, the CDR3 is TGTGCCAGCTCACCGGATTCAGCAAGCACTGAAGCTTTCTTT. The whole variable domain, remainder taken from reference TRBV18 and TRBJ1-1, is NAGVMQNPRHLVRRRGQEARLRCSPMKGHSHVYWYRQLPEEGLKFMVYLQKENIIDESGMPKERFSAEFPKEGPSILRIQQVVRGDSAAYFCASSPDSASTEAFFGQGTRLTVV.

The chain employs TRBV28 and TRBJ2-1, with 11 bases identical to TRBD2. CDR1 and CDR2 (germline): MDHEN, SYDVKM. The V segment lost 3 bases and the J segment 2 bases; nucleotides outside the gene matches: 0. The CDR3 is 15 amino acids. DNA of the CDR3: TGTGCCAGCAGTTTGACTAGCGGGACCTACAATGAGCAGTTCTTC. This gives the protein CASSLTSGTYNEQFF.

The chain has TRBV28 and TRBJ2-7; D is perhaps TRBD2 (5 bases). In germline, CDR1 is MDHEN, CDR2 SYDVKM. The CDR3 extends over 14 amino acids. V was pared by 3 bases and J by 3 bases, with 12 bases between. The CDR3 bases are TGTGCCAGCAGTTTTGCACCTAGCCTCTACGAGCAGTACTTC. This sequence encodes CASSFAPSLYEQYF.

This rearrangement joins TRBV7-7 to TRBJ2-3; D ambiguous. V was pared by 1 base and J by 6 bases, with 8 bases between. CDR3 length equals 13 residues. Per the germline V gene, CDR1 is SSHAT and CDR2 is FNYEAQ (reference sequence). The DNA of the CDR3 is TGTGCCAGCAGCTTAGAGGTCCGGGATACGCAGTATTTT. Protein sequence: CASSLEVRDTQYF.

The rearrangement links TRBV28 to TRBJ2-7; 11 bases align to TRBD2. CDR3 size: 14 residues. The junction had 5 bases not matched to a gene; V was cut back by 8 bases and J by 2 bases. Germline CDR1 and CDR2: MDHEN and SYDVKM. Written as DNA, the CDR3 is TGTGCCAGCGTCGGGACTAGCGGAACCTACGAGCAGTACTTC. Amino acids: CASVGTSGTYEQYF.

The chain joins TRBV7-2 to TRBJ2-5; 13 bases agree with TRBD2. CDR1 and CDR2 from the germline V gene are SGHTA and FQGNSA. The CDR3 loop spans 16 amino acids. J gave up 7 bases and V 6 bases, and 11 bases lay outside the gene matches. The CDR3 DNA is TGTGCCAGCAGTCGGACTAGCGGGAGCGGTGGGGGGACCCAGTACTTC. It encodes CASSRTSGSGGGTQYF. Together with reference TRBV7-2 and TRBJ2-5, the CDR3 gives the full variable domain: GAGVSQSPSNKVTEKGKDVELRCDPISGHTALYWYRQSLGQGLEFLIYFQGNSAPDKSGLPSDRFSAERTGGSVSTLTIQRTQQEDSAVYLCASSRTSGSGGGTQYFGPGTRLLVL.

CDR3 loop: CASSYSPMVGPQHF. DNA for the CDR3: TGTGCCAGCAGTTACTCCCCAATGGTGGGTCCCCAGCATTTT. This chain uses TRBV6-5 with TRBJ1-5; D is ambiguous. Germline CDR1 MNHEY, CDR2 SVGAGI. This CDR3 spans 14 amino acids. The V end lost 0 bases, the J end lost 10 bases, and 13 bases lay between the germline ends.

The V and J genes are TRBV21-1 and TRBJ2-2; the table calls TRBD2, which could not be checked here. TRBV21-1 constitutes a pseudogene. The CDR3 extends over 15 amino acids. The DNA of the CDR3 is TGTGCCAGCAGACGGCCGGGGGCGAACACCGGGGAGCTGTTTTTT. Its protein product is CASRRPGANTGELFF.

The DNA for the CDR3 is TGTGCCAGCAGTTACAACAGAAACTATGGCTACACCTTC. Residues: CASSYNRNYGYTF. This chain joins TRBV6-5 and TRBJ1-2; no reliable D call. The CDR3 covers 13 residues. V was shortened by 2 bases and J by 2 bases, with 6 bases between the two germline ends. Looked up from germline, CDR1 is MNHEY and CDR2 is SVGAGI.

This sequence joins TRBV6-1 and TRBJ2-1; 7 positions match TRBD1. V lost 3 bases to trimming and J lost 0 bases; unmatched junction nucleotides: 2. The CDR3 totals 15 residues. Germline loops: CDR1 MNHNS, CDR2 SASEGT. This chain's CDR3 is CASSDEGASYNEQFF. The CDR3 nucleotides read TGTGCCAGCAGTGATGAGGGGGCCTCCTACAATGAGCAGTTCTTC.

By sample share, this clone is medium-sized. The chain recombines TRBV5-6 with TRBJ2-7; possibly TRBD2 for D (5 bases). CDR3 length: 15 residues. The germline V and J ends were trimmed by 7 bases and 0 bases, with 17 bases remaining between them. Germline CDR1 reads SGHDT; CDR2 reads YYEEEE. The CDR3 nucleotides are TGTGCCAGCGCTGAGAGGGCGGCTTACTCCTACGAGCAGTACTTC. Amino acid sequence: CASAERAAYSYEQYF.

This clone was recorded once. The chain uses TRBV28 and TRBJ2-3; D is unclear. This CDR3 comprises 14 residues. Germline CDR1 is MDHEN and CDR2 is SYDVKM. The V end lost 8 bases, the J end lost 4 bases, and 16 bases lay between the germline ends. The CDR3 loop reads CASRRALQADTQYF. CDR3 nucleotides: TGTGCCAGCCGCCGGGCCCTTCAAGCAGATACGCAGTATTTT.

The table lists this clone with a count of one. V gene TRBV4-2 combines with J gene TRBJ1-1; possible D gene TRBD1, 5 bases. V lost 9 bases and J 2 bases, leaving 13 bases between the germline ends. CDR1 and CDR2 from the germline V gene are LGHNA and YNFKEQ. The CDR3 extends over 13 amino acids. The CDR3 region has the DNA TGTGCCAGTGTCGGGACCCCTAACACTGAAGCTTTCTTT. This gives the protein CASVGTPNTEAFF.

The chain recombines TRBV5-6 with TRBJ2-7; 10 nucleotides line up with TRBD2. The length of the CDR3 is 16 residues. The V gene's germline CDR1 is SGHDT and CDR2 YYEEEE. With V trimmed by 0 bases and J by 6 bases, 9 bases remained unmatched. The CDR3 loop reads CASSLVSPSGSTEQYF. CDR3 sequence (DNA): TGTGCCAGCAGCTTGGTCTCGCCTAGCGGGAGTACCGAGCAGTACTTC.

This clone was seen only once. This chain uses TRBV19 with TRBJ2-3; 8 nucleotides agree with TRBD2. Germline CDR1 and CDR2: LNHDA and SQIVND (reference sequence). CDR3 length: 18 amino acids. Trimming took 5 bases from V and 0 from J; bases not matched to a gene: 13. The CDR3 DNA follows: TGTGCCAGTAGTCCCCGCCCGGGGGGGATCTCTAGCACAGATACGCAGTATTTT. Its protein is CASSPRPGGISSTDTQYF.

The rearrangement joins TRBV19 to TRBJ2-7; 8 nucleotides line up with TRBD1. Germline loops: CDR1 LNHDA, CDR2 SQIVND (reference sequence). Trimming took 5 bases from V and 3 from J; bases not matched to a gene: 9. CDR3 length: 15 residues. In DNA form, the CDR3 reads TGTGCCAGTAGTCTAACGACAGGGACAGGCTACGAGCAGTACTTC. Translated: CASSLTTGTGYEQYF.

This chain connects TRBV7-9 to TRBJ2-5; D gene unclear. The V end lost 1 base, the J end lost 5 bases, and 8 bases lay between the germline ends. CDR3 size: 13 residues. Germline assignment: CDR1 SEHNR and CDR2 FQNEAQ (reference sequence). The CDR3 is CASSLVRPETQYF. CDR3 nucleotides: TGTGCCAGCAGCTTAGTCAGGCCCGAGACCCAGTACTTC.

The chain couples TRBV7-9 to TRBJ1-2, with D tentatively TRBD1 (5 bases). The germline V and J ends were trimmed by 1 base and 7 bases, with 10 bases remaining between them. The CDR3 totals 13 residues. Per the germline V gene, CDR1 is SEHNR and CDR2 is FQNEAQ (reference sequence). Here the CDR3 reads CASSLGGVRGYTF. The CDR3 coding sequence is TGTGCCAGCAGCTTAGGGGGGGTCCGTGGCTACACCTTC.

The chain couples TRBV5-1 to TRBJ2-1, with D perhaps TRBD1 (5 bases). Germline V lookup: CDR1 SGHRS, CDR2 YFSETQ. The CDR3 length is 13 residues. Trimming pared 0 bases from V and 7 bases from J, leaving 8 bases between. The CDR3 nucleotides are TGCGCCAGCAGCTTGGCGACAGTTAATGAGCAGTTCTTC. It is translated as CASSLATVNEQFF.

The gene calls are TRBV5-5 and TRBJ1-1; no clear D gene. The germline V gene has CDR1 SGHKS and CDR2 YYEKEE (reference sequence). The V end was cut by 0 bases, the J end by 0 bases, with 3 bases between. The CDR3 covers 13 residues. The CDR3 DNA reads TGTGCCAGCAGCTTGGGGGTGAACACTGAAGCTTTCTTT. Residues: CASSLGVNTEAFF.

The sample holds one count of this clone. This sequence joins TRBV2 and TRBJ2-7, with 7 nucleotides matching TRBD1. The CDR3 loop spans 15 amino acids. The V gene's germline CDR1 is SNHLY and CDR2 FYNNEI. J lost 3 bases, V lost 7 bases, and 12 bases had no gene match. The CDR3 region is CASTADRAIGYEQYF. CDR3 nucleotide sequence: TGTGCCAGCACCGCTGACAGGGCAATTGGCTACGAGCAGTACTTC.

This chain uses TRBV5-1 with TRBJ2-7, with 8 positions matching TRBD1. The V and J ends lost 2 bases and 2 bases, in that order; junction bases with no gene match: 3. CDR1 is SGHRS, CDR2 YFSETQ, per germline. The CDR3 is 14 amino acids. CDR3 in DNA: TGCGCCAGCAGCTTCGGACAGGGCACCTACGAGCAGTACTTC. It encodes CASSFGQGTYEQYF.